This T cell receptor (beta chain) was sequenced during a study of blood T cell repertoires in COVID-19. Background on the study: The United States, Italy and Spain were the sources of the acute and convalescent COVID-19 samples. Sources were T cells, B-cell-depleted T cells, or PBMCs; the material itself was cDNA or gDNA.

Original processing methods: Cell counts per sample came from amplifying reference gene primers. Method: immunoSEQ multiplex PCR; TCRdb's copy keeps in-frame clones and lacks some. V and J calls and clone size come straight from that table; D and trimming were deduced from the DNA. The data contain fewer than 300,000 clones, under 90% of them singletons. The V gene's germline CDR1 is LNHDA and CDR2 SQIVND (reference sequence). V shed 6 bases and J shed 3 bases, with 11 bases lying between them. The CDR3 covers 14 residues. This receptor was taken from a woman aged 18-35 years with acute or convalescent COVID-19. The rearrangement joins TRBV19 to TRBJ1-4, with D unresolved. Sequenced sample: peripheral blood. DNA for the CDR3: TGTGCCAGTAGGACACTGATATCTAATGAAAAACTGTTTTTT. It specifies CASRTLISNEKLFF.